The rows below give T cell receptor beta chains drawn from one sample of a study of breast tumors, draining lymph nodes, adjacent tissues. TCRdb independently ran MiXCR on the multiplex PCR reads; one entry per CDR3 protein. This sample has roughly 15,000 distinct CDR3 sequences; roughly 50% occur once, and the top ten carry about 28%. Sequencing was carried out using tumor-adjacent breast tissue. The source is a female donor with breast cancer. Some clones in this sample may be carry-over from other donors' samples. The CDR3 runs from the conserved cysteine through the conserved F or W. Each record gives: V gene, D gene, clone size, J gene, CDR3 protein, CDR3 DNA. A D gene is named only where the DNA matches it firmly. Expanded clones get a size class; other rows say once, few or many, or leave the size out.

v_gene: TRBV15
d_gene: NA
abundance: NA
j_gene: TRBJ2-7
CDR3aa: CATSRESLSYEQYF
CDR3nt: TGTGCCACCAGCAGAGAATCACTCTCCTACGAGCAGTACTTC

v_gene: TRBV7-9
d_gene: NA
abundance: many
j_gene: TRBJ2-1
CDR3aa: CASSVLRGNNEQFF
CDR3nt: TGTGCCAGCAGCGTCTTACGGGGTAACAATGAGCAGTTCTTC

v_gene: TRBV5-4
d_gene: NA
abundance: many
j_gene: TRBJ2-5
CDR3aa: CASSGGRQETQYF
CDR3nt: TGTGCCAGCAGCGGGGGCAGGCAAGAGACCCAGTACTTC

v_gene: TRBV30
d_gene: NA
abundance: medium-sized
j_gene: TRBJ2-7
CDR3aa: CAWNGKHASSYEQYF
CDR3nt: TGTGCCTGGAATGGCAAACACGCAAGCTCCTACGAGCAGTACTTC

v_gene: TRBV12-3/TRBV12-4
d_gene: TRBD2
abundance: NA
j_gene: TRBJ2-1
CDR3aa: CASSAAGGLYNEQFF
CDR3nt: TGTGCCAGCAGCGCAGCGGGGGGCCTTTACAATGAGCAGTTCTTC

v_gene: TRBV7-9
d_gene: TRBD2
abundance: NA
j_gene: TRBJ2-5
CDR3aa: CASIDSGGLEAQYF
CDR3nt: TGTGCCAGCATAGATAGCGGGGGGCTTGAGGCCCAGTACTTC

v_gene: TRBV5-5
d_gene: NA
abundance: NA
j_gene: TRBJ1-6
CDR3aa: CATSQGPYEQYFGPGIEVSPLHF
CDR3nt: NA

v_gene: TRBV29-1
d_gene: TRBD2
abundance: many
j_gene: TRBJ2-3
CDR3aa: CSAGTSEDTQYF
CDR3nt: TGCAGCGCCGGGACTAGCGAAGATACGCAGTATTTT

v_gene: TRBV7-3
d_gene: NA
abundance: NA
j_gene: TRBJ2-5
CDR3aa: CASSLDGPYQETQYF
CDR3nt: TGTGCCAGCAGCTTAGATGGACCGTACCAAGAGACCCAGTACTTC

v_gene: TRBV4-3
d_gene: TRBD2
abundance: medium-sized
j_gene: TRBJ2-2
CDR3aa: CASSQGLATTGELFF
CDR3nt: TGCGCCAGCAGCCAAGGACTAGCTACCACCGGGGAGCTGTTTTTT

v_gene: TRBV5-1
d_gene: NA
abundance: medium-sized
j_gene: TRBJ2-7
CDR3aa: CASSLADRAGEQYF
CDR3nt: TGCGCCAGCAGCTTGGCCGACAGGGCGGGGGAGCAGTACTTC

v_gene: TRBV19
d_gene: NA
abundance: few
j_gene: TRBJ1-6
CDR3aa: CASSPGVGGNSPLHF
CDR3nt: TGTGCCAGTAGCCCCGGAGTCGGGGGTAATTCACCCCTCCACTTT

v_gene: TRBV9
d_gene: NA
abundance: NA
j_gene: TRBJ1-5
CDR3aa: CASSTDSANQPQHF
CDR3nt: TGTGCCAGCAGCACGGACAGTGCCAATCAGCCCCAGCATTTT

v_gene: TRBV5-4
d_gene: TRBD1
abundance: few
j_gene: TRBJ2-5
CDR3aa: CASSLFGARGETQYF
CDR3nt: TGTGCCAGCAGCTTGTTCGGGGCCAGGGGGGAGACCCAGTACTTC

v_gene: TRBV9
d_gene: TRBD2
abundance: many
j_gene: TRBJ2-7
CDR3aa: CASSASGLDFYEQYF
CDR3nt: TGTGCCAGCAGCGCGTCGGGACTAGACTTCTACGAGCAGTACTTC

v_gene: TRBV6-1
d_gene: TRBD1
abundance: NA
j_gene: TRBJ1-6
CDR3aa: CASSPDRESSYNSPLHF
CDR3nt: TGTGCCAGCAGTCCCGACAGGGAGAGCTCCTATAATTCACCCCTCCACTTT

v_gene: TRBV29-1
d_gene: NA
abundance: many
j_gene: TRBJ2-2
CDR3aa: CSVDPGTGELFF
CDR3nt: TGCAGCGTTGACCCTGGCACCGGGGAGCTGTTTTTT

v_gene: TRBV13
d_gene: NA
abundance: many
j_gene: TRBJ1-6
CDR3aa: CASSLQGGGVGSPLHF
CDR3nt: TGTGCCAGCAGCTTACAAGGGGGGGGGGTGGGTTCACCCCTCCACTTT

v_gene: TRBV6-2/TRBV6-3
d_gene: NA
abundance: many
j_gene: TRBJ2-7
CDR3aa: CASSQGQVSSYEQYF
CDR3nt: TGTGCCAGCAGTCAGGGGCAGGTGAGCTCCTACGAGCAGTACTTC

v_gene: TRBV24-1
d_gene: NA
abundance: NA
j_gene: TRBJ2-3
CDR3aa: CATSAAGSPTDTQYF
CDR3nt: TGTGCCACCAGTGCCGCCGGATCCCCCACAGATACGCAGTATTTT

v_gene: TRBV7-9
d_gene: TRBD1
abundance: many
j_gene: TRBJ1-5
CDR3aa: CASSPGDRGSNQPQHF
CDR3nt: TGTGCCAGCAGCCCAGGGGACAGGGGGAGCAATCAGCCCCAGCATTTT

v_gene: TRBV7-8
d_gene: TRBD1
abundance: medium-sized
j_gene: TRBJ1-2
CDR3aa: CASSVGQFSNYGYTF
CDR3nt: TGTGCCAGCAGCGTGGGACAGTTTTCTAACTATGGCTACACCTTC

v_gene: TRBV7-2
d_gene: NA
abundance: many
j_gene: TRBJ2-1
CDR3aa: CASSLGVNEQFF
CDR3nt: TGTGCCAGCAGCTTAGGGGTCAATGAGCAGTTCTTC

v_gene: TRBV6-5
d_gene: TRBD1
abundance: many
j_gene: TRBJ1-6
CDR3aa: CASSHSPGTGGYNSPLHF
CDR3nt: TGTGCCAGCAGTCACTCTCCCGGGACAGGGGGTTATAATTCACCCCTCCACTTT

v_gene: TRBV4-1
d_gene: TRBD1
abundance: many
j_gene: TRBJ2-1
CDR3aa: CASSQDWNRGSYEQFF
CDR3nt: TGCGCCAGCAGCCAAGATTGGAACAGGGGGTCATATGAGCAGTTCTTC

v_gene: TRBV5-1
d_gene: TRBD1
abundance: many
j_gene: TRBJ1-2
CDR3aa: CASSLETGGNYGYTF
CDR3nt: TGCGCCAGCAGCTTGGAGACAGGGGGTAACTATGGCTACACCTTC

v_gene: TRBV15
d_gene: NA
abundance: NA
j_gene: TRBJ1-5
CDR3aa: CATGSNQPQHF
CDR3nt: TGTGCCACCGGTAGCAATCAGCCCCAGCATTTT

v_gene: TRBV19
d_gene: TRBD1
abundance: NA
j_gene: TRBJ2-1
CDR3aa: CASSDLGTDYNEQFF
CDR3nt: TGTGCCAGTAGTGATCTCGGGACAGATTACAATGAGCAGTTCTTC

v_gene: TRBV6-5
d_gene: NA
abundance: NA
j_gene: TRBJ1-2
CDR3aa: CASRPMGLGEAGYGYTF
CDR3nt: TGTGCCAGCCGCCCTATGGGACTCGGGGAGGCCGGCTATGGCTACACCTTC

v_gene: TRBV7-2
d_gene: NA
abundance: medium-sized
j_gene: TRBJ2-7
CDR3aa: CASSLTATSSSYEQYF
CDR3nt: TGTGCCAGCAGCTTGACCGCGACCTCGAGCTCCTACGAGCAGTACTTC

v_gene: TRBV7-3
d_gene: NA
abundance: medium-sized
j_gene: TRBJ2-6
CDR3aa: CASSPPDSGANVLTF
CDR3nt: TGTGCCAGCAGCCCCCCCGACTCTGGGGCCAACGTCCTGACTTTC

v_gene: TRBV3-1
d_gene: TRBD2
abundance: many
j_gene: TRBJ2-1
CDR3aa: CASSLGTSGSGTSREQFF
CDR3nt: TGTGCCAGCAGCCTGGGGACTAGCGGGAGTGGAACGTCACGTGAGCAGTTCTTC

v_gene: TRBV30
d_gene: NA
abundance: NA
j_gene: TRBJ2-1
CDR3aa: CAWRSGGSRSNEQFF
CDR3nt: TGTGCCTGGAGATCAGGGGGGTCGAGGTCCAATGAGCAGTTCTTC

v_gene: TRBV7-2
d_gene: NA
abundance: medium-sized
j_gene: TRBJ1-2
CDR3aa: CASSPSPTLKGNGYTF
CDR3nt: TGTGCCAGCAGCCCGTCTCCGACACTTAAGGGTAATGGCTACACCTTC

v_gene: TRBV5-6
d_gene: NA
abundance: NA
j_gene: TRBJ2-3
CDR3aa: CASSLTLQLTDTQYF
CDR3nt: TGTGCCAGCAGCTTGACACTACAGCTCACAGATACGCAGTATTTT

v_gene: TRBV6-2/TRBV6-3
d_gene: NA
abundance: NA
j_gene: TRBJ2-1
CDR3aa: CASSYGQTREQFF
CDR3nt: TGTGCCAGCAGTTACGGCCAGACCAGGGAGCAGTTCTTC

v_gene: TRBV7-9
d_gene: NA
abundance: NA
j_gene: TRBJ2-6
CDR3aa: CASSSDRSGKGANVLTF
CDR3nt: TGTGCCAGCAGCTCAGATAGGAGCGGCAAAGGGGCCAACGTCCTGACTTTC

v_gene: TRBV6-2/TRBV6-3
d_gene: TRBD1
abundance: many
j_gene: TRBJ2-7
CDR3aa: CASRHGTGPSEQYF
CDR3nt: TGTGCCAGCAGGCACGGGACAGGGCCCTCCGAGCAGTACTTC

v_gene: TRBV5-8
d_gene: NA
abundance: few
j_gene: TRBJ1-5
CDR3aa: CASSLVGGDSNQPQHF
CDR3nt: TGTGCCAGCAGCTTGGTAGGGGGGGATAGCAATCAGCCCCAGCATTTT

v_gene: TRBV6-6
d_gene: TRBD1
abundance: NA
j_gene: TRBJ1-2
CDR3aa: CASRQGADGYTF
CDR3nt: TGTGCCAGCAGACAGGGGGCTGACGGCTACACCTTC

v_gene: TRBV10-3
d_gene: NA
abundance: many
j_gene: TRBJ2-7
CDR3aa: CAISESTSEQYF
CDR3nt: TGTGCCATCAGTGAGTCGACTAGCGAGCAGTACTTC

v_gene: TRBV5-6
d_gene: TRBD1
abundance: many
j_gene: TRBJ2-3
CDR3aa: CASSRDSVGTDTQYF
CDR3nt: TGTGCCAGCAGCCGGGACAGCGTGGGCACAGATACGCAGTATTTT

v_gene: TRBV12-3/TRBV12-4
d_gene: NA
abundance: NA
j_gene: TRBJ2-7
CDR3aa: CASSRGAYEQYF
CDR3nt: TGTGCCAGCAGCAGAGGGGCCTACGAGCAGTACTTC

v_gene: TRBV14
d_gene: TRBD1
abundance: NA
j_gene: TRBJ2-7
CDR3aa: CASSQEQGAYEQYF
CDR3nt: TGTGCCAGCAGCCAAGAACAGGGGGCCTACGAGCAGTACTTC

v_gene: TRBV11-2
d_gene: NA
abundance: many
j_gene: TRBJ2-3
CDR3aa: CASSLGQFTDTQYF
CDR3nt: TGTGCCAGCAGCTTAGGGCAGTTCACAGATACGCAGTATTTT

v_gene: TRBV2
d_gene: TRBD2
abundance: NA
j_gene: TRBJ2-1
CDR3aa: CASSLAGANNEQFF
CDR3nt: TGTGCCAGCAGCCTAGCGGGAGCGAACAATGAGCAGTTCTTC

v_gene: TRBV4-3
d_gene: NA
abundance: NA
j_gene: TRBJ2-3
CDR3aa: CASSQDSRDTQYF
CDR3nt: TGCGCCAGCAGCCAAGACTCGCGTGATACGCAGTATTTT

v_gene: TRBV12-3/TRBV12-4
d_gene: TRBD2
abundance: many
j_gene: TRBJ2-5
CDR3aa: CASIIPRRRREVRETQYF
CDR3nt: TGTGCCAGCATCATCCCTCGGCGGCGGCGGGAGGTCCGGGAGACCCAGTACTTC

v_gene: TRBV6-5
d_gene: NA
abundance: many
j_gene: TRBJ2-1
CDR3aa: CASSTGYQYNEQFF
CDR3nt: TGTGCCAGCAGTACAGGCTACCAGTACAATGAGCAGTTCTTC

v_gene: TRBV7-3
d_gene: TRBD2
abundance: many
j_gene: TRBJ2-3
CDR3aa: CASSSSGSLADTQYF
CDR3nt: TGTGCCAGCAGCTCTAGCGGGAGTTTGGCAGATACGCAGTATTTT

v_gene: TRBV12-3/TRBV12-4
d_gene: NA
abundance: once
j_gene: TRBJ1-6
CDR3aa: CASGTPSSPLHF
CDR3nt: TGTGCCAGCGGGACCCCCTCTTCACCCCTCCACTTT